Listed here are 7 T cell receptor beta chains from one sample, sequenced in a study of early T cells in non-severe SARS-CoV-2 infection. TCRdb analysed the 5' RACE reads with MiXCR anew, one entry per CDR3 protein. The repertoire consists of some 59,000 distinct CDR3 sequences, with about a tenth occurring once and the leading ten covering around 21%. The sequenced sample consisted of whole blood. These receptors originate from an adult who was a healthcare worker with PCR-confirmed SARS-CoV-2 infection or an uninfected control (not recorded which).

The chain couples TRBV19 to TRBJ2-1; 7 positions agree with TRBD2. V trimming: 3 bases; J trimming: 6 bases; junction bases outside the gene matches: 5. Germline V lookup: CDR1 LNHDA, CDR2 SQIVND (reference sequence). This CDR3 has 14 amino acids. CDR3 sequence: CASSITRGINEQFF. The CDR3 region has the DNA TGTGCCAGTAGTATCACGCGGGGGATCAATGAGCAGTTCTTC.

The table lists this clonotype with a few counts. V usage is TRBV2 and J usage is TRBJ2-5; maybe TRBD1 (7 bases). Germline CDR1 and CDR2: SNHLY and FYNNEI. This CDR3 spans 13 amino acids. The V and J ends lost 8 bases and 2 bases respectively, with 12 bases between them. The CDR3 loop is CASDGGQQETQYF. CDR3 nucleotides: TGTGCCAGCGACGGGGGACAGCAAGAGACCCAGTACTTC.

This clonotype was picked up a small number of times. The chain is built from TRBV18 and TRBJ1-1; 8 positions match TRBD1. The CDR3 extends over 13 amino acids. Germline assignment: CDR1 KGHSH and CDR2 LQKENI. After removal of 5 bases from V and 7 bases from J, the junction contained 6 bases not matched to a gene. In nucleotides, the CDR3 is TGTGCCAGCTCAGGAAGACAGGGGAATGAAGCTTTCTTT. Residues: CASSGRQGNEAFF.

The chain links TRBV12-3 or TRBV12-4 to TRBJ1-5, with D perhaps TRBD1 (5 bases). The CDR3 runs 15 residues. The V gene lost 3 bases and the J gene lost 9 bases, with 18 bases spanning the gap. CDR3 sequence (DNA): TGTGCCAGCAGTTTCGGCCTTCTTAGGGGAAGGCCCCAGCATTTT. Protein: CASSFGLLRGRPQHF.

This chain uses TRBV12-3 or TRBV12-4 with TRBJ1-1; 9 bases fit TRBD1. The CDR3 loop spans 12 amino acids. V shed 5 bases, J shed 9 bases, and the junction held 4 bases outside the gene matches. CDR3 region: CASSPGQGKAFF. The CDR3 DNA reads TGTGCCAGCAGTCCCGGACAGGGGAAAGCTTTCTTT.

CDR3 nucleotides: TGCAGTGCTAGGGCCACGGACAGTCGTTGGGCTGAAGCTTTCTTT. It translates to CSARATDSRWAEAFF. The V gene is TRBV20-1, the J gene TRBJ1-1; possible D gene TRBD1, 6 bases. CDR3 length: 15 amino acids. The V gene lost 3 bases and the J gene lost 6 bases, with 20 bases spanning the gap. CDR1 and CDR2 (germline): DFQATT, SNEGSKA (reference sequence).

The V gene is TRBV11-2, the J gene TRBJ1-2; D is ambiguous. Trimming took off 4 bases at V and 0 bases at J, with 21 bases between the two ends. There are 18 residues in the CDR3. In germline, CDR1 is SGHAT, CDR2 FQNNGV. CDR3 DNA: TGTGCCAGCAGCTCCCTCACGGGGTCATTATCTGCTAACTATGGCTACACCTTC. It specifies CASSSLTGSLSANYGYTF.